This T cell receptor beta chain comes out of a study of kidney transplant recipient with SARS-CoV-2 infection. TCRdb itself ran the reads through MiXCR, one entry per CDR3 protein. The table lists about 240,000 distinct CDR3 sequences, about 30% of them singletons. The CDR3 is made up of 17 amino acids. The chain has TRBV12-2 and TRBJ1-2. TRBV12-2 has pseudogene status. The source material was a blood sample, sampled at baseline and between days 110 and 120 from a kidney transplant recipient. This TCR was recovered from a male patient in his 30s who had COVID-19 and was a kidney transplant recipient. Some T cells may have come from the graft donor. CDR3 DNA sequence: TGTGCAAGTCGCATGATACTGACTCCACGAAAGACCTATGGCTACACCTTC. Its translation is CASRMILTPRKTYGYTF.